Shown below are 3 T cell receptor beta chains from a single sample sequenced in a study of blood T cell repertoires in COVID-19. Data came from immunoSEQ multiplex PCR; TCRdb stores just in-frame clones and leaves some out. The sample has approximately 500,000 clones, roughly nine tenths seen once. Specimen: peripheral blood. Source of these receptors: a woman in her 50s with COVID-19, enrolled during active disease.

This clone was detected only once. Other DNA sequences of this sample code for an identical CDR3. The rearrangement uses TRBV27 and TRBJ1-6; D might be TRBD1 (5 bases). The CDR3 runs 17 residues. V shed 2 bases and J shed 8 bases, with 19 bases lying between them. Germline V gives CDR1 MNHEY, CDR2 SMNVEV (reference sequence). The CDR3 DNA reads as TGTGCCAGCAGTTTAAATGCAGGGCGTCCTAAAGATTCACCCCTCCACTTT. Encoded protein: CASSLNAGRPKDSPLHF.

The V call is TRBV4-2, the J call TRBJ2-2; D is undetermined. The V end lost 5 bases, the J end lost 0 bases, and 16 bases lay between the germline ends. There are 17 residues in the CDR3. CDR1 is LGHNA and CDR2 is YNFKEQ in the germline V gene. The CDR3 loop reads CASSSQPSDSNTGELFF. CDR3 nucleotides: TGTGCCAGCAGCTCCCAACCGAGCGATTCGAACACCGGGGAGCTGTTTTTT.

V usage is TRBV6-4 and J usage is TRBJ2-3, with a weak D call TRBD1 (5 bases). Germline CDR1 MRHNA, CDR2 SNTAGT. This CDR3 is 14 amino acids long. V lost 3 bases, J lost 6 bases, and 13 bases lay in between. DNA of the CDR3: TGTGCCAGCAGTGAGGCGCCCGCAGGGGATACGCAGTATTTT. The encoded protein is CASSEAPAGDTQYF.